The next 28 T cell receptor beta chains were all read from a single sample in a study of blood T cells in healthy people across ages. PCR was performed a second time for about 7 to 12 cycles using a sample-barcoded 5' primer and a J-beta primer mix. Using its own MiXCR run on the 5' RACE reads, TCRdb lists one record per CDR3 protein. This table holds 600,000 to 900,000 distinct CDR3 sequences, about a quarter found once. The sample was also linked to a second study, of T cells of mothers and their children.

The source material was blood. The receptors here all came from a boy younger than 18 in good health.

In its sample, this clonotype was seen many times. The gene calls are TRBV13 and TRBJ2-5, with unresolved D. This CDR3 spans 14 amino acids. V lost 1 base and J 6 bases, leaving 12 bases between the germline ends. Germline assignment: CDR1 PRHDT and CDR2 FYEKMQ (reference sequence). CDR3 loop: CASSLATIGKTQYF. In nucleotides, the CDR3 is TGTGCCAGCAGCTTAGCAACAATAGGAAAGACCCAGTACTTC.

V and J are TRBV2 and TRBJ2-4; D is perhaps TRBD1 (7 bases). Between the trimmed V and J ends, which lost 2 bases and 3 bases, there was a span of 20 bases. The length of the CDR3 is 18 residues. Germline CDR1 is SNHLY and CDR2 is FYNNEI. The CDR3 DNA reads as TGTGCCAGCAGTGAAAGGAGGGGGCTTGAGGTGGGCAAAAACATTCAGTACTTC. Translation gives CASSERRGLEVGKNIQYF.

The chain recombines TRBV28 with TRBJ2-3; 7 bases are shared with TRBD2. After removal of 7 bases from V and 1 base from J, the junction contained 8 bases not matched to a gene. The CDR3 sequence is 15 residues long. Germline V gives CDR1 MDHEN, CDR2 SYDVKM. In nucleotides, the CDR3 is TGTGCCAGCACCCCGTGGGCGGGGGGCACAGATACGCAGTATTTT. This translates into CASTPWAGGTDTQYF.

This clonotype has only a few counts. The chain employs TRBV7-3 and TRBJ2-1, with 8 bases aligning to TRBD2. Germline CDR1 and CDR2: SGHTA and FQGTGA. V shed 0 bases, J shed 5 bases, and the junction held 3 bases outside the gene matches. This CDR3 comprises 15 residues. Written as DNA, the CDR3 is TGTGCCAGCAGCTTAACCGGGGGGGGCCACAATGAGCAGTTCTTC. Translation gives CASSLTGGGHNEQFF.

This clonotype came up a few times. The chain links TRBV29-1 to TRBJ2-2; 10 bases are shared with TRBD2. J was trimmed by 8 bases and V by 6 bases; bases with no gene match: 9. Looked up from germline, CDR1 is SQVTM and CDR2 is ANQGSEA. The CDR3 totals 14 residues. CDR3 protein: CSVDSSGGRGELFF. The CDR3 DNA follows: TGCAGCGTAGACTCTAGCGGGGGACGGGGGGAGCTGTTTTTT.

This clonotype appeared a single time. One end of the junction varies from germline; a read error may be responsible. This chain uses TRBV27 with TRBJ1-2; 8 bases match TRBD1. This CDR3 contains 14 residues. The germline CDR1 and CDR2 sequences are MNHEY and SMNVEV (reference sequence). Written as DNA, the CDR3 is TGTGCCAGCAGTATATCCGGGACAGGCTATGGCTACACCTTC. Its translation is CASSISGTGYGYTF.

The chain employs TRBV7-2 and TRBJ2-6; the match to TRBD1 covers 7 bases. The CDR3 consists of 17 residues. J gave up 3 bases and V 5 bases, and 10 bases lay outside the gene matches. Germline CDR1 and CDR2: SGHTA and FQGNSA. The CDR3 is CASSLTPRGLGANVLTF. The CDR3 DNA reads TGTGCCAGCAGCCTGACTCCTAGGGGGCTTGGGGCCAACGTCCTGACTTTC.

V gene TRBV28 combines with J gene TRBJ2-7, with D unclear. Trimming stripped 5 bases from V and 2 bases from J, with 7 bases between. Germline V gene sequence: CDR1 MDHEN, CDR2 SYDVKM. This CDR3 has 12 residues. CDR3 sequence reads: CASSVHAYEQYF. For the CDR3, the DNA is TGTGCCAGCAGTGTACATGCCTACGAGCAGTACTTC.

This clonotype was observed a few times. The genes are TRBV3-1 and TRBJ2-5, with D unresolved. The CDR3 sequence is 14 residues long. Trimming shortened V by 3 bases and J by 2 bases, and 10 bases separated the two germline ends. From germline, CDR1 is LGHDT and CDR2 YNNKEL (reference sequence). The CDR3: CASSHRNLQETQYF. The CDR3 DNA reads as TGTGCCAGCAGCCATCGGAACCTACAAGAGACCCAGTACTTC.

This sequence joins TRBV7-2 and TRBJ1-2; possibly TRBD1 for D (5 bases). CDR3 length equals 15 residues. Germline CDR1 reads SGHTA; CDR2 reads FQGNSA. V gave up 1 base and J gave up 4 bases, with 13 bases separating them. The CDR3 DNA reads as TGTGCCAGCAGCTTAGATTTGCAGGGAGGCTATGGCTACACCTTC. Translating gives CASSLDLQGGYGYTF.

In its sample, this clonotype was seen a few times. The V and J genes are TRBV7-9 and TRBJ1-3, with D unresolved. Germline V gene sequence: CDR1 SEHNR, CDR2 FQNEAQ (reference sequence). This CDR3 has 15 amino acids. V lost 1 base and J lost 8, with 15 bases in between. CDR3 DNA: TGTGCCAGCAGCTTAGTTGAGTGGAGTGGTGACACCATATATTTT. Residues: CASSLVEWSGDTIYF. The variable domain in full, with the rest retrieved from reference TRBV7-9 and TRBJ1-3, is DTGVSQNPRHKITKRGQNVTFRCDPISEHNRLYWYRQTLGQGPEFLTYFQNEAQLEKSRLLSDRFSAERPKGSFSTLEIQRTEQGDSAMYLCASSLVEWSGDTIYFGEGSWLTVV.

This chain uses TRBV5-5 with TRBJ1-2; D gene ambiguous. The germline gives CDR1 SGHKS, CDR2 YYEKEE (reference sequence). CDR3 length: 14 amino acids. The V gene lost 4 bases and the J gene lost 7 bases, with 17 bases spanning the gap. The CDR3 sequence is CASSNLTGGGGYTF. CDR3 sequence (DNA): TGTGCCAGCAGCAACCTCACGGGCGGCGGTGGCTACACCTTC.

This clonotype has a count of ten or more. V usage is TRBV2 and J usage is TRBJ1-2; D is uncertain. Germline assignment: CDR1 SNHLY and CDR2 FYNNEI. The CDR3 extends over 16 amino acids. Trimming shortened V by 4 bases and J by 5 bases, and 20 bases separated the two germline ends. The CDR3 bases are TGTGCCAGCAGTGTGTCGTGGAAGGACTCTGGATATGGCTACACCTTC. Encoded protein: CASSVSWKDSGYGYTF.

The chain is built from TRBV20-1 and TRBJ2-5; 9 positions match TRBD2. Per germline, CDR1 DFQATT and CDR2 SNEGSKA (reference sequence). V lost 6 bases and J lost 5; bases outside the gene matches: 13. The CDR3 covers 15 residues. The CDR3 sequence: CSAPPLAGAGETQYF. DNA of the CDR3: TGCAGTGCACCACCCTTAGCGGGGGCTGGGGAGACCCAGTACTTC.

In its sample, this clonotype was seen a few times. This chain links TRBV9 with TRBJ2-5; D is possibly TRBD1 (6 bases). In germline, CDR1 is SGDLS, CDR2 YYNGEE. The CDR3 is 18 residues long. The germline V and J ends were trimmed by 0 bases and 4 bases, with 22 bases remaining between them. The CDR3 region has the DNA TGTGCCAGCAGCGTAGGCCCCCATGGGGGCCCCTATGGAGAGACCCAGTACTTC. Translation gives CASSVGPHGGPYGETQYF.

This clonotype was seen more than once but under ten times. The chain is built from TRBV10-3 and TRBJ2-1; D gene unclear. CDR1 and CDR2 from the germline V gene are ENHRY and SYGVKD. There are 12 residues in the CDR3. V was pared by 5 bases and J by 8 bases, with 10 bases between. The CDR3 region is CAISLEFDEQFF. As DNA, the CDR3 is TGTGCCATCAGTCTCGAATTCGATGAGCAGTTCTTC.

The chain has TRBV4-1 and TRBJ2-5, with no clear D. Germline CDR1 and CDR2: MGHRA and YSYEKL. This CDR3 comprises 14 residues. Trimming pared 0 bases from V and 2 bases from J, leaving 7 bases between. DNA for the CDR3: TGCGCCAGCAGCCAAGAGTCAGTTCAAGAGACCCAGTACTTC. Amino acid sequence: CASSQESVQETQYF.

This clonotype was seen a handful of times. The J gene is TRBJ1-2, the V gene TRBV7-9, with D tentatively TRBD1 (6 bases). Germline CDR1 SEHNR, CDR2 FQNEAQ (reference sequence). V was pared by 5 bases and J by 7 bases, with 11 bases between. There are 12 residues in the CDR3. The CDR3 loop is CASSRGQPGYTF. In DNA, the CDR3 is TGTGCCAGCAGCCGCGGACAGCCTGGCTACACCTTC.

A few counts support this clonotype. This chain uses TRBV6-5 with TRBJ1-2; TRBD1 matches at 7 bases. This CDR3 has 13 amino acids. V was clipped by 6 bases and J by 6 bases; unmatched bases: 7. CDR1 and CDR2 from the germline V gene are MNHEY and SVGAGI. CDR3: CASSEGQIDGYTF. The CDR3 DNA follows: TGTGCCAGCAGCGAGGGACAGATCGATGGCTACACCTTC.

The chain carries TRBV12-3 or TRBV12-4 and TRBJ2-3; 10 positions agree with TRBD2. CDR3 length equals 16 residues. V gave up 6 bases and J gave up 3 bases; unmatched junction bases: 9. DNA of the CDR3: TGTGCCAGCAGCCAAGGACTAGCGGCTTATACAGATACGCAGTATTTT. Protein product: CASSQGLAAYTDTQYF.

The chain employs TRBV18 and TRBJ1-1, with a tentative D call TRBD1 (5 bases). The CDR3 length is 14 residues. Germline CDR1 KGHSH, CDR2 LQKENI. Trimming shortened V by 2 bases and J by 3 bases, and 10 bases separated the two germline ends. The CDR3 region is CASSPSGGDTEAFF. The CDR3 coding sequence is TGTGCCAGCTCACCATCCGGAGGGGACACTGAAGCTTTCTTT.

The V call is TRBV10-3, the J call TRBJ1-2; D not resolved. Germline V gene lookup returns CDR1 ENHRY and CDR2 SYGVKD. V was cut by 4 bases and J by 1 base, with 10 bases left in between. This CDR3 has 14 amino acids. CDR3: CAISGTGFNYGYTF. As DNA, the CDR3 is TGTGCCATCAGTGGGACGGGGTTTAACTATGGCTACACCTTC.

A few counts support this clonotype. The chain carries TRBV20-1 and TRBJ2-1; D is ambiguous. The length of the CDR3 is 14 residues. Trimming stripped 3 bases from V and 8 bases from J, with 17 bases between. In germline, CDR1 is DFQATT, CDR2 SNEGSKA (reference sequence). CDR3 protein: CSASSARATHEQFF. Here the CDR3 DNA reads TGCAGTGCTAGTTCGGCTAGGGCTACACATGAGCAGTTCTTC.

The CDR3 DNA is TGTGCCAGCAGCTCACAGGCTAATAATTCACCCCTCCACTTT. It codes for CASSSQANNSPLHF. This chain joins TRBV9 and TRBJ1-6, with a weak D call TRBD1 (5 bases). V lost 4 bases, J lost 5 bases, and 10 bases lay in between. This CDR3 comprises 14 residues. Germline loops: CDR1 SGDLS, CDR2 YYNGEE. The full variable domain, completed using reference TRBV9 and TRBJ1-6, is DSGVTQTPKHLITATGQRVTLRCSPRSGDLSVYWYQQSLDQGLQFLIQYYNGEERAKGNILERFSAQQFPDLHSELNLSSLELGDSALYFCASSSQANNSPLHFGNGTRLTVT.

The chain has TRBV7-4 and TRBJ2-2, with TRBD1 matching 7 bases. The CDR3 runs 16 residues. In germline, CDR1 is SGHVT, CDR2 SQSDAQ. V gave up 4 bases and J gave up 0 bases; unmatched junction bases: 5. The CDR3 loop is CASSSQGESNTGELFF. In DNA, the CDR3 is TGTGCCAGCAGCTCTCAGGGGGAGTCGAACACCGGGGAGCTGTTTTTT.

This clonotype was seen once. Because the CDR3's place on the DNA is in doubt, the DNA is left out and the CDR3 is given as listed by TCRdb. J is TRBJ1-2 and V is TRBV7-9. The CDR3 comprises 12 residues, both ends counted. From germline, CDR1 is SEHNR and CDR2 FQNEAQ (reference sequence). The chain's CDR3 is CAIQVTNYGCTF.

The V call is TRBV6-1, the J call TRBJ1-1; D possibly corresponds to TRBD1 (5 bases). This CDR3 region has 12 residues. Trimming removed 2 bases from V and 9 bases from J, with 10 bases in between. Looked up from germline, CDR1 is MNHNS and CDR2 is SASEGT. CDR3 bases: TGTGCCAGCAGTGAAAGCAGGGTACAAGCTTTCTTT. Its translation is CASSESRVQAFF.

V gene TRBV20-1 combines with J gene TRBJ2-5, with TRBD2 as a possible D gene (6 bases). V was trimmed by 6 bases and J by 3 bases, leaving 14 bases between them. The CDR3 length is 13 residues. Per germline, CDR1 DFQATT and CDR2 SNEGSKA (reference sequence). The CDR3 coding sequence is TGCAGTGCCATGGGTACTAGCAAAGAGACCCAGTACTTC. Translated, it gives CSAMGTSKETQYF.